This T cell receptor (beta chain) was found in a study of T cells in localized non-small cell lung cancer. Study outcomes and limitations: Elevated blood T cell density was associated with longer overall survival. When the top 100 tumor clones were examined, a median around 50 of them also appeared in the adjacent lung, which was paired and uninvolved. Highest T cell clonality was seen in uninvolved adjacent lung, surpassing that measured in tumor.

To note about this clone: Its antigen is unidentified.

The method was immunoSEQ multiplex PCR; TCRdb's version includes in-frame clones alone and lacks a portion of them. The profile shows some 27,000 clones, around nine tenths of them singletons. Germline assignment: CDR1 MDHEN and CDR2 SYDVKM. The CDR3 runs to 14 residues. With 6 bases removed from V and 7 bases from J, the gap between germline ends came to 15 bases. The sequences come from peripheral blood, collected before any cancer treatment. This TCR derives from a female donor older than 55 with stage III squamous cell lung carcinoma. The chain has TRBV28 and TRBJ2-2; the D is unclear. The CDR3 loop reads CASRSPGRDGELFF. The CDR3 nucleotides are TGTGCCAGCAGAAGCCCAGGAAGAGACGGGGAGCTGTTTTTT.